The TCR beta chain under discussion was sequenced for a study of cytomegalovirus exposure and HLA in healthy donors. 13 Jbeta primers and 60 Vbeta primers were used for the PCR. Repertoires were generated with immunoSEQ multiplex PCR, while TCRdb's copy carries only in-frame clones and drops some. This sample has around 120,000 clones, with around 78% found just once. Note on this clone: The antigen remains undetermined.

Findings and caveats of the study: Later genetic work tied a missense DCLRE1C variant to beta-chain V and J trimming. Clonal expansion was found to be greater in HLA-associated TCR beta chains than in equally common others in a later analysis. Reportedly, fewer N-insertions than the roughly 700-donor mean appeared in an Asian-associated ancestry cluster in a later analysis. Sequences of the TCR beta chain were said to predict the HLA-A and HLA-B alleles of most subjects accurately.

Germline CDR1 reads MNHEY; CDR2 reads SMNVEV (reference sequence). V was pared by 8 bases and J by 4 bases, with 17 bases between. CDR3 length: 14 residues. Sequencing input: PBMCs. The chain uses TRBV27 and TRBJ2-5, with D possibly being TRBD2 (5 bases). The receptor was isolated from a woman aged 50 to 65 in good health and CMV-seronegative. CDR3 protein: CASFGRAGGETQYF. The DNA of the CDR3 is TGTGCCAGCTTCGGACGGGCGGGTGGAGAGACCCAGTACTTC.